The present T cell receptor (beta chain) was sequenced within a study of cytomegalovirus exposure and HLA in healthy donors. The PCR ran on 60 Vbeta and 13 Jbeta primers. Assay used: immunoSEQ multiplex PCR; TCRdb lists only in-frame clones, some missing. The sample lists roughly 300,000 clones, approximately 90% occurring once. The ends lost 2 bases at V and 2 bases at J; junction bases unmatched: 12. Germline V gives CDR1 WNHNN, CDR2 SYGVQD (reference sequence). The CDR3 is 18 residues long. The sequence derives from a man in his forties in good health and CMV-seropositive. V gene TRBV10-1 combines with J gene TRBJ2-7; 10 bases match TRBD2. Sequencing input: PBMCs. CDR3: CASSEGPGPLAGAYEQYF. In nucleotides, the CDR3 is TGCGCCAGCAGTGAGGGACCGGGCCCCCTAGCGGGAGCCTACGAGCAGTACTTC.